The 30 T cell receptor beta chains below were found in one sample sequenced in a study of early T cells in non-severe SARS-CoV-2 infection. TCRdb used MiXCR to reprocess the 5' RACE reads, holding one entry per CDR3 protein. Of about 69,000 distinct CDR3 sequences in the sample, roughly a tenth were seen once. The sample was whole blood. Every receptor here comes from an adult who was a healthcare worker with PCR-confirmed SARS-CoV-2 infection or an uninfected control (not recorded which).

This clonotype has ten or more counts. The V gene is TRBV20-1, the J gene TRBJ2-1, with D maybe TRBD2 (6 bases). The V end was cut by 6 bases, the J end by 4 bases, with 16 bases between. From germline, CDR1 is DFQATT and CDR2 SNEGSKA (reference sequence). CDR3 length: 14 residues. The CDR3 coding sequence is TGCAGTGCCAGGGCAGCGGGTATATACAATGAGCAGTTCTTC. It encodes CSARAAGIYNEQFF.

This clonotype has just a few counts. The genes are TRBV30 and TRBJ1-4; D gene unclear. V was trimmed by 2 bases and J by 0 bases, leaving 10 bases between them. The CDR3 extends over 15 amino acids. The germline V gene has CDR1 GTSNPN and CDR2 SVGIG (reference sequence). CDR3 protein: CAWSLTSATNEKLFF. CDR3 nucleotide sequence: TGTGCCTGGAGTTTAACGTCTGCAACTAATGAAAAACTGTTTTTT.

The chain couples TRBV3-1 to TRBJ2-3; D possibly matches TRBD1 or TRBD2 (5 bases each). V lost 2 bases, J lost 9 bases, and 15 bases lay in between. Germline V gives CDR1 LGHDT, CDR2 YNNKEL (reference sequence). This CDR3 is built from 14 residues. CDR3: CASSQRDVRPTQYF. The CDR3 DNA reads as TGTGCCAGCAGCCAAAGGGACGTGCGACCCACGCAGTATTTT.

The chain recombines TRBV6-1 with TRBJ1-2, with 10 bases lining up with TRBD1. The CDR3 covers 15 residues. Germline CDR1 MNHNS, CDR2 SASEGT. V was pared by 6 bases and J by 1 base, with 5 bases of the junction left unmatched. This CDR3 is CASREWTGGNYGYTF. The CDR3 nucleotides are TGTGCCAGCAGGGAGTGGACAGGGGGTAACTATGGCTACACCTTC.

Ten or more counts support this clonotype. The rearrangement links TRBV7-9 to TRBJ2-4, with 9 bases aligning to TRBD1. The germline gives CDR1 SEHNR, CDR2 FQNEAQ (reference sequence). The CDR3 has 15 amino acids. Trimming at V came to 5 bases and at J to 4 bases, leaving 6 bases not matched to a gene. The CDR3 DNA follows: TGTGCCAGCAGCATATGGGGACAGGGTAAAAACATTCAGTACTTC. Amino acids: CASSIWGQGKNIQYF.

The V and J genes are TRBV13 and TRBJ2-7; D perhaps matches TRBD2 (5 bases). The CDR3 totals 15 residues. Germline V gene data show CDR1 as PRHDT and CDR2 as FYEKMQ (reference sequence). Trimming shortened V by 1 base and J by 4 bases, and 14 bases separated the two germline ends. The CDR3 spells CASSLAGSGGYEQYF. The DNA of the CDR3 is TGTGCCAGCAGCTTAGCGGGGTCCGGAGGTTACGAGCAGTACTTC.

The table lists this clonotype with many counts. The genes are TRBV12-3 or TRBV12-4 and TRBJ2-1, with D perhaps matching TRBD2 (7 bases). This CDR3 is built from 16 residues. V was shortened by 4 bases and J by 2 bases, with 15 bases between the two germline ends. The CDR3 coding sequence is TGTGCCAGCAGTTCCCGAGGGGGGGATACCTACAATGAGCAGTTCTTC. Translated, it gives CASSSRGGDTYNEQFF.

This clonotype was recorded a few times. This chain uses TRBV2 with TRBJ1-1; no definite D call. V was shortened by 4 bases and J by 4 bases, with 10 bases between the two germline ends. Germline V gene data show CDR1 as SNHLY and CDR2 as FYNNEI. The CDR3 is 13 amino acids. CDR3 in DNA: TGTGCCAGCAGTGCAGGAGGTGGCACTGAAGCTTTCTTT. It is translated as CASSAGGGTEAFF.

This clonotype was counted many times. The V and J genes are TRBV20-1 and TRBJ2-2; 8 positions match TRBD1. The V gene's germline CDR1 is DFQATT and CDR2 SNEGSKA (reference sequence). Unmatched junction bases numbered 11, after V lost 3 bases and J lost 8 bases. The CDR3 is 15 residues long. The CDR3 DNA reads TGCAGTGCTAGGGGGACAGGTGGCGCATTTGGGGAGCTGTTTTTT. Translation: CSARGTGGAFGELFF.

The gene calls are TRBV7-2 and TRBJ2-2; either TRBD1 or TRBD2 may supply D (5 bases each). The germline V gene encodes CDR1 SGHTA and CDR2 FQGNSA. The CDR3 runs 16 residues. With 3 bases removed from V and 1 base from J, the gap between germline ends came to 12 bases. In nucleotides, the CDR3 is TGTGCCAGCAGCTTGCGAGGGGACGTGAACACCGGGGAGCTGTTTTTT. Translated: CASSLRGDVNTGELFF.

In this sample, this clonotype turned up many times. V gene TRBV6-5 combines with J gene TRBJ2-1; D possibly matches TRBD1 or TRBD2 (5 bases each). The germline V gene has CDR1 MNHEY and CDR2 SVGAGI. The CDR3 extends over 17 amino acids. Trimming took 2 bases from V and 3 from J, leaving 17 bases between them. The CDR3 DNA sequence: TGTGCCAGCAGTTACCTCCCTGGGGGTCGCCTCTACAATGAGCAGTTCTTC. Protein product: CASSYLPGGRLYNEQFF.

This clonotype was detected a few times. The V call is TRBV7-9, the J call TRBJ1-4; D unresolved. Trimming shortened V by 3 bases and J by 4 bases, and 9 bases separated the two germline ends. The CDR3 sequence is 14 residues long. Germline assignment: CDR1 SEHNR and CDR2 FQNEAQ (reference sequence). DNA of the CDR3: TGTGCCAGCAGCTTCGGGCAGCGTAATGAAAAACTGTTTTTT. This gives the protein CASSFGQRNEKLFF.

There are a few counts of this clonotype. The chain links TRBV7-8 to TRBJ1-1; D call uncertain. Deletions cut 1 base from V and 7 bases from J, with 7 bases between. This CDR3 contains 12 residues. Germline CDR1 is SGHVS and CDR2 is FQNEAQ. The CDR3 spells CASSLGGNEAFF. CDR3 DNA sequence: TGTGCCAGCAGCTTAGGGGGAAATGAAGCTTTCTTT.

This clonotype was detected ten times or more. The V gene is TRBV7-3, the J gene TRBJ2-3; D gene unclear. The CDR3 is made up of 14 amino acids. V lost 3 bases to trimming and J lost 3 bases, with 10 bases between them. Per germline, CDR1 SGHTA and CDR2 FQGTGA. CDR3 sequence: CASSFRQRTDTQYF. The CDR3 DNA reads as TGTGCCAGCAGCTTCCGACAAAGGACAGATACGCAGTATTTT.

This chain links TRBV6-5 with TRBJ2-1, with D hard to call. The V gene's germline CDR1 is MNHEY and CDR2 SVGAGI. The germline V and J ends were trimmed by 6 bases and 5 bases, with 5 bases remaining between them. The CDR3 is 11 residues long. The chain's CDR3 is CASRRDNEQFF. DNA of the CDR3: TGTGCCAGCAGAAGAGACAATGAGCAGTTCTTC.

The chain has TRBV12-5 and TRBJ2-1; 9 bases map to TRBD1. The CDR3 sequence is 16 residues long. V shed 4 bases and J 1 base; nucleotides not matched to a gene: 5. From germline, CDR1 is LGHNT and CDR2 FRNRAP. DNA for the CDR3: TGTGCTAGTGGTTCGTACAGGGGGCTTTCCTACAATGAGCAGTTCTTC. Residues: CASGSYRGLSYNEQFF.

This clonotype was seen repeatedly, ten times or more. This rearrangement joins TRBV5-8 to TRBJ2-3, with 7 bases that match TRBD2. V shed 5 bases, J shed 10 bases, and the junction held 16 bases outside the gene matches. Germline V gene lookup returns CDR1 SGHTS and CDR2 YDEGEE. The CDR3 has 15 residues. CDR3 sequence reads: CASRSLGEGRVAQYF. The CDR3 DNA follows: TGTGCCAGCAGGTCCTTGGGGGAGGGCCGGGTGGCGCAGTATTTT.

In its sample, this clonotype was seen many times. The CDR3 is CASRPGQGRQPQHF. CDR3 nucleotide sequence: TGTGCCAGCAGACCCGGACAGGGGCGTCAGCCCCAGCATTTT. The chain links TRBV28 to TRBJ1-5; 9 bases agree with TRBD1. The CDR3 has 14 residues. Germline-derived CDR1 and CDR2 are MDHEN and SYDVKM. V dropped 6 bases and J dropped 6; count of bases not matched to a gene: 6.

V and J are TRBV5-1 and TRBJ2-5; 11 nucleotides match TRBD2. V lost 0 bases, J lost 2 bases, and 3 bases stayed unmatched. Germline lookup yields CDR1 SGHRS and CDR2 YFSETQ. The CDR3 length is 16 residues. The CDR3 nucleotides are TGCGCCAGCAGCTTGGCGGGGACTAGCGGACAAGAGACCCAGTACTTC. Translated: CASSLAGTSGQETQYF.

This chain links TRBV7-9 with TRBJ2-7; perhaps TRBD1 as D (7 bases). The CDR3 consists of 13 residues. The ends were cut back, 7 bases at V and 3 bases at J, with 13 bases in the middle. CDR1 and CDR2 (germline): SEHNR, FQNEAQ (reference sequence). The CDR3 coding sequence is TGTGCCAGCATGCCTCAGGGGGGCTACGAGCAGTACTTC. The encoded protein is CASMPQGGYEQYF.

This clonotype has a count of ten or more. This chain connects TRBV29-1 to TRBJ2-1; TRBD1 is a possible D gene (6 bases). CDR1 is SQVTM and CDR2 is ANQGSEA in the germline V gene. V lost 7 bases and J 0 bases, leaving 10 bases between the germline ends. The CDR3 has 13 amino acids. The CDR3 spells CSEWTASYNEQFF. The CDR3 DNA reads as TGCAGCGAATGGACAGCCTCCTACAATGAGCAGTTCTTC.

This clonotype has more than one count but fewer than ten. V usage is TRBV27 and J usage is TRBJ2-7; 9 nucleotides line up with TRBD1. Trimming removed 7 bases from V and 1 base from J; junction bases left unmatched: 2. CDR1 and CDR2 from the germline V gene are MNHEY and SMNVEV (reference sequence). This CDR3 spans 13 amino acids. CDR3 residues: CASMGTGSYEQYF. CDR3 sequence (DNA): TGTGCCAGCATGGGGACAGGGTCCTACGAGCAGTACTTC.

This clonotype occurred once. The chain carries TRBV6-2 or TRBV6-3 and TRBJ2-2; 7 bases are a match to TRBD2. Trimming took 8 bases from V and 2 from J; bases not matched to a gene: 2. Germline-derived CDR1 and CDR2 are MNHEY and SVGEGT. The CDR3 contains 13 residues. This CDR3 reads CASASGNTGELFF. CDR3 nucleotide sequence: TGTGCCAGCGCTAGCGGTAACACCGGGGAGCTGTTTTTT.

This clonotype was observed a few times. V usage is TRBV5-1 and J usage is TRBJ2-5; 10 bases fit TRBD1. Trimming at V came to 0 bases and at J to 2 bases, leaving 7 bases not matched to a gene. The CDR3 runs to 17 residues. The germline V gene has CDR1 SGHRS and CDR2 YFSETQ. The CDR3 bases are TGCGCCAGCAGCTTGGGAGTCCGGACAGGGGGACAAGAGACCCAGTACTTC. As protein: CASSLGVRTGGQETQYF.

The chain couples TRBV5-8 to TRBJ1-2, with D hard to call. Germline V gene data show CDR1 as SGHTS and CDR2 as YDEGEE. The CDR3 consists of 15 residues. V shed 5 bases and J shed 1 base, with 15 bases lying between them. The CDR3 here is CASSLAGLINYGYTF. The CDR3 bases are TGTGCCAGCAGTCTCGCAGGCCTCATTAACTATGGCTACACCTTC.

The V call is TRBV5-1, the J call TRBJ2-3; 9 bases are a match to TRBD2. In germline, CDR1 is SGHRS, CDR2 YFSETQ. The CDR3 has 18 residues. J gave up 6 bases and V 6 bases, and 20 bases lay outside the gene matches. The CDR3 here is CASTSSGTAGGPSDTQYF. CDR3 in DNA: TGCGCCAGCACCTCCTCAGGGACGGCGGGAGGGCCTTCGGATACGCAGTATTTT.

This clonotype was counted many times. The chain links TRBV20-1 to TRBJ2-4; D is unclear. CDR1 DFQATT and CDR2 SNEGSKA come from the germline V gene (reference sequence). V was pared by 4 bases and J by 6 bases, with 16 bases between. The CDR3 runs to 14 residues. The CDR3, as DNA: TGCAGTGCTATTCCCCTCTCGGAACCAAACATTCAGTACTTC. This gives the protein CSAIPLSEPNIQYF.

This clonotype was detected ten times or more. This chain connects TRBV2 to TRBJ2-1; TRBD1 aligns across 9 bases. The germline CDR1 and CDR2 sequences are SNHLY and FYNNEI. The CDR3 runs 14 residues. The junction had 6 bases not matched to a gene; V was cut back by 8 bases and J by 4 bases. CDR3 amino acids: CASLDRGPYNEQFF. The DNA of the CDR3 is TGTGCCAGCTTGGACAGGGGCCCTTACAATGAGCAGTTCTTC.

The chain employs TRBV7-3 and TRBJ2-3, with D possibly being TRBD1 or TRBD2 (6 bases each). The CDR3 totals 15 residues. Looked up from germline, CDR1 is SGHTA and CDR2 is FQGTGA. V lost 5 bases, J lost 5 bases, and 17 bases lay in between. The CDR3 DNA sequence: TGTGCCAGCAGCCTAAGGGGGGCCCCGGGAGATACGCAGTATTTT. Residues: CASSLRGAPGDTQYF.

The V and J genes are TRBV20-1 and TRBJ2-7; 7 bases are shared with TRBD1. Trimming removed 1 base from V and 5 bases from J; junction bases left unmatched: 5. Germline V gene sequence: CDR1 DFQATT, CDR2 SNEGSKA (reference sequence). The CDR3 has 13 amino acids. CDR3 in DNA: TGCAGTGCTAGAGCGACAGGGATCGACGAGCAGTACTTC. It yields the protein CSARATGIDEQYF.